These 18 T cell receptor beta chains came from one sample sequenced in a study of regulatory T cells in long-lasting Graves disease. Indicated time point: persistent/refractory GD, antithyroid drugs over 5 years with positive TRAb. PBMC-extracted RNA yielded the TCR library. Sequencing libraries for TCR beta were prepared with iRepertoire HTBI primers and Arm-PCR of CDR3 regions. TCRdb reprocessed the multiplex PCR reads with MiXCR, giving one entry per CDR3 protein. The profile covers some 430,000 distinct CDR3 sequences, with roughly 21% appearing a single time and 7% to 9% taken by the ten largest. The sequencing used peripheral blood mononuclear cells (PBMCs), collected when the disease was refractory, from a patient treated with antithyroid drugs. The receptors originated from a female donor with Graves disease.

This clonotype showed up many times. This chain joins TRBV20-1 and TRBJ2-7; 9 bases line up with TRBD1. Germline V gives CDR1 DFQATT, CDR2 SNEGSKA (reference sequence). V gave up 5 bases and J gave up 0 bases; unmatched junction bases: 5. CDR3 length: 14 amino acids. CDR3 sequence (DNA): TGCAGTGCTCCACGACAGGGGGTCTCCTACGAGCAGTACTTC. It encodes CSAPRQGVSYEQYF.

The V gene is TRBV5-5, the J gene TRBJ2-5, with D possibly called TRBD1 or TRBD2 (5 bases each). This CDR3 contains 16 residues. The V end lost 6 bases, the J end lost 1 base, and 19 bases lay between the germline ends. Germline V gene sequence: CDR1 SGHKS, CDR2 YYEKEE (reference sequence). CDR3 DNA sequence: TGTGCCAGCAACCCGGGGCTCGCCGGGCCCCAAGAGACCCAGTACTTC. Its protein product is CASNPGLAGPQETQYF.

This clonotype was counted ten times or more. The chain is built from TRBV7-2 and TRBJ1-2; TRBD1 aligns across 7 bases. Trimming removed 5 bases from V and 4 bases from J; junction bases left unmatched: 7. The CDR3 has 14 residues. Germline CDR1 and CDR2: SGHTA and FQGNSA. DNA of the CDR3: TGTGCCAGCAGCCCCATGGGACAGTCCTATGGCTACACCTTC. It yields the protein CASSPMGQSYGYTF.

This clonotype showed up just a few times. The chain uses TRBV24-1 and TRBJ1-5; D remains unclear. CDR3 length: 12 amino acids. The germline V and J ends were trimmed by 6 bases and 2 bases, with 4 bases remaining between them. CDR1 is KGHDR and CDR2 is SFDVKD in the germline V gene. The DNA of the CDR3 is TGTGCCACCAGTCGGGGCAATCAGCCCCAGCATTTT. This sequence encodes CATSRGNQPQHF.

This chain connects TRBV20-1 to TRBJ1-2; possible D gene TRBD1, 6 bases. The CDR3 spans 12 residues. Looked up from germline, CDR1 is DFQATT and CDR2 is SNEGSKA (reference sequence). Between the trimmed V and J ends, which lost 6 bases and 3 bases, there was a span of 11 bases. CDR3 residues: CSARRTDYGYTF. DNA of the CDR3: TGCAGTGCCCGCCGGACAGACTATGGCTACACCTTC.

The sample holds many counts of this clonotype. The chain links TRBV20-1 to TRBJ1-1; TRBD1 might be the D (6 bases). The CDR3 consists of 16 residues. V lost 1 base and J lost 0, with 15 bases in between. The germline V gene has CDR1 DFQATT and CDR2 SNEGSKA (reference sequence). The DNA for the CDR3 is TGCAGTGCTAGAGCCAGTACAGGGAGGTTGAACACTGAAGCTTTCTTT. This gives the protein CSARASTGRLNTEAFF.

This clonotype was counted ten times or more. The chain combines TRBV27 with TRBJ1-1, with D possibly matching TRBD1 (6 bases). V was cut by 7 bases and J by 4 bases, with 16 bases left in between. The CDR3 contains 14 residues. The germline V gene encodes CDR1 MNHEY and CDR2 SMNVEV (reference sequence). In DNA, the CDR3 is TGTGCCAGCACCAACCAACAGGGCAGCACTGAAGCTTTCTTT. Protein: CASTNQQGSTEAFF.

This clonotype was counted only a few times. V and J are TRBV19 and TRBJ1-5, with D perhaps matching TRBD1 (5 bases). Germline-derived CDR1 and CDR2 are LNHDA and SQIVND (reference sequence). The CDR3 is 14 residues long. V lost 1 base, J lost 4 bases, and 8 bases lay in between. CDR3 residues: CASSIGRGNQPQHF. The DNA of the CDR3 is TGTGCCAGTAGTATAGGTAGGGGAAATCAGCCCCAGCATTTT.

This clonotype was found many times. The V call is TRBV6-2 or TRBV6-3, the J call TRBJ1-1; no definite D call. This CDR3 is built from 13 residues. CDR1 and CDR2 (germline): MNHEY, SVGEGT. The V end lost 0 bases, the J end lost 7 bases, and 9 bases lay between the germline ends. CDR3 DNA: TGTGCCAGCAGTTACTCGAGAGCTCTTGAAGCTTTCTTT. This codes for CASSYSRALEAFF.

This chain links TRBV5-1 with TRBJ2-7; D unresolved. Trimming left V 1 base short and J 5 bases short, with 4 bases between. CDR1 and CDR2 from the germline V gene are SGHRS and YFSETQ. CDR3 length: 11 amino acids. This CDR3 is CASSLYDEQYF. In DNA, the CDR3 is TGCGCCAGCAGCTTGTATGACGAGCAGTACTTC.

The sample holds many counts of this clonotype. One end of the junction does not line up with germline, which may come from a read error. The chain has TRBV28 and TRBJ1-1; no definite D call. CDR1 is MDHEN and CDR2 is SYDVKM in the germline V gene. This CDR3 is 14 amino acids long. CDR3: CAGSLMQESTEAFF. The CDR3 coding sequence is TGTGCCGGCAGTTTAATGCAGGAGAGTACTGAAGCTTTCTTT.

In its sample, this clonotype was seen many times. This chain connects TRBV6-1 to TRBJ2-5; possible D gene TRBD1, 6 bases. This CDR3 comprises 16 residues. Germline V CDR1 and CDR2: MNHNS, SASEGT. V was pared by 10 bases and J by 2 bases, with 23 bases between. CDR3 sequence: CANRPAWVQGQETQYF. The CDR3, as DNA: TGTGCCAACAGACCGGCCTGGGTACAGGGTCAAGAGACCCAGTACTTC.

This clonotype occurred many times. This sequence joins TRBV27 and TRBJ1-5; a weak D match, TRBD1 (5 bases). V lost 8 bases, J lost 5 bases, and 13 bases lay in between. The V gene's germline CDR1 is MNHEY and CDR2 SMNVEV (reference sequence). CDR3 length: 13 amino acids. DNA of the CDR3: TGTGCCAGCGGTCGGGACGGATATCAGCCCCAGCATTTT. Encoded protein: CASGRDGYQPQHF.

This clonotype was seen at least ten times. This chain uses TRBV28 with TRBJ2-2; tentatively, D is TRBD1 or TRBD2 (5 bases each). V lost 8 bases, J lost 8 bases, and 21 bases lay in between. Germline V gene data show CDR1 as MDHEN and CDR2 as SYDVKM. This CDR3 spans 15 amino acids. This chain's CDR3 is CASAPGASRRGELFF. CDR3 sequence (DNA): TGTGCCAGCGCCCCCGGGGCCAGTAGGCGGGGGGAGCTGTTTTTT.

At least ten counts were recorded for this clonotype. The chain joins TRBV6-1 to TRBJ2-5; no firm D call. This CDR3 spans 13 amino acids. Deletions cut 3 bases from V and 5 bases from J, with 10 bases between. Germline CDR1 is MNHNS and CDR2 is SASEGT. The CDR3 region has the DNA TGTGCCAGCAGTGACCCACATCTTGAGACCCAGTACTTC. Protein: CASSDPHLETQYF.

This clonotype was recorded at least ten times. The chain has TRBV7-2 and TRBJ1-4; no reliable D call. This CDR3 comprises 14 residues. Germline lookup yields CDR1 SGHTA and CDR2 FQGNSA. The ends were cut back, 3 bases at V and 5 bases at J, with 10 bases in the middle. The CDR3 region is CASSFQGGNEKLFF. CDR3 DNA: TGTGCCAGCAGCTTTCAAGGTGGGAATGAAAAACTGTTTTTT.

V gene TRBV13 combines with J gene TRBJ2-7, with TRBD1 matching over 8 bases. V was pared by 5 bases and J by 4 bases, with 4 bases of the junction left unmatched. There are 13 residues in the CDR3. Germline V gene sequence: CDR1 PRHDT, CDR2 FYEKMQ (reference sequence). The CDR3 nucleotides are TGTGCCAGCAGCGCCAGGGGGCAGTACGAGCAGTACTTC. Protein sequence: CASSARGQYEQYF.

The genes are TRBV6-1 and TRBJ1-5; TRBD1 matches 10 bases. Trimming cost V 6 bases and J 7 bases; bases outside gene matches: 15. There are 17 residues in the CDR3. Germline assignment: CDR1 MNHNS and CDR2 SASEGT. The CDR3 nucleotides are TGTGCCAGCAGCACGGGCCGTGGGACAGGGGTTTCACAGCCCCAGCATTTT. Translation gives CASSTGRGTGVSQPQHF.